This T cell receptor (beta chain) was identified in a study of identical twins. TCRdb re-called the 5' RACE reads through MiXCR, storing one row per CDR3 protein. This repertoire shows approximately 210,000 distinct CDR3 sequences, approximately 5.9% found once; its top ten account for less than 15%. Note on this clonotype: Its antigen is unidentified.

Study-level points and caveats: The abundant beta clonotypes from cord blood had fewer insertions, and memory repertoires had none of this.

The CDR3 sequence is 13 residues long. V gave up 0 bases and J gave up 3 bases, with 7 bases separating them. Germline V gene sequence: CDR1 SGHNT, CDR2 YYREEE (reference sequence). The sample was also linked to a second study, of T cells expressing NK-cell markers.

The genes are TRBV5-4 and TRBJ2-7; no firm D call. This clonotype was sampled from a woman aged 18-29 years in good health. Sequenced input: CD8+ T cells sorted from blood. The chain's CDR3 is CASSLAVDYEQYF. As DNA, the CDR3 is TGTGCCAGCAGCTTGGCGGTCGACTACGAGCAGTACTTC.